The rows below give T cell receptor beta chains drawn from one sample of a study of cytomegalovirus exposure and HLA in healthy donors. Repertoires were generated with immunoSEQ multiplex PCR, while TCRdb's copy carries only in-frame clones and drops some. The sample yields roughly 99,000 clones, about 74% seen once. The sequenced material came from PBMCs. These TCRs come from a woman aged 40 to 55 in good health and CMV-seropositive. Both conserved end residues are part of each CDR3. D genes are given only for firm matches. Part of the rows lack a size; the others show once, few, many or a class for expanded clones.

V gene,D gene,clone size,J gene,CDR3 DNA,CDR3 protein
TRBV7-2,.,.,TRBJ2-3,TGTGCCAGCAGCGGGGGGGCGGGGCGCACAGATACGCAGTATTTT,CASSGGAGRTDTQYF
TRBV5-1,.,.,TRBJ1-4,TGCGCCAGCAGCTTGGACTATCGCGGAAAACTGTTTTTT,CASSLDYRGKLFF
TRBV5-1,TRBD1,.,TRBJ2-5,TGCGCCAGCAGCATCGGGACAGGGGCACAGGAGACCCAGTACTTC,CASSIGTGAQETQYF
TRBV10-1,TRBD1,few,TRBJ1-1,TGCGCCAGCAGTTCATCCGTGACAGGGACCCGGGCTTTCTTT,CASSSSVTGTRAFF
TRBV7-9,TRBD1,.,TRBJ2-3,TGTGCCAGCATCTCTGACAGGGGGCCTTCAGATACGCAGTATTTT,CASISDRGPSDTQYF
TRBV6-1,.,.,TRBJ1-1,TGTGCCAGCAGTGAAATGCTCCAGGGGACTGAAGCTTTCTTT,CASSEMLQGTEAFF
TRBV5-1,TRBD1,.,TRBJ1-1,TGCGCCAGCGGGACAGGGGGCGCGGGCACTGAAGCTTTCTTT,CASGTGGAGTEAFF
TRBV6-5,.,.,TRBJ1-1,TGTGCCAGCAGTTACTCGCTCGGAGGAACATTAGAAGCTTTCTTT,CASSYSLGGTLEAFF
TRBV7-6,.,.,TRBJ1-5,TGTGCCAGCAGCTGGGGGACTAATAGCAATCAGCCCCAGCATTTT,CASSWGTNSNQPQHF
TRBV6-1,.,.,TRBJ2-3,TGTGCCAGCAGCTACAGGGAATATGGCACAGATACGCAGTATTTT,CASSYREYGTDTQYF
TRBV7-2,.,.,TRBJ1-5,TGTGCCAGCAGCTTATTAGGTCCAGGGACAAGCAATCAGCCCCAGCATTTT,CASSLLGPGTSNQPQHF
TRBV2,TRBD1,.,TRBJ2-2,TGTGCCAGCAGCGGACAGGGAACAATCCTCACCGGGGAGCTGTTTTTT,CASSGQGTILTGELFF
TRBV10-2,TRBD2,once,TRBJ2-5,TGCGCCTCGGCATGGGGGACTAGTGGTGGGGAGACCCAGTACTTC,CASAWGTSGGETQYF
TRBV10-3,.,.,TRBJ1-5,TGTGCCACCCATGACCGGGTTGAACAGCCCCAGCATTTT,CATHDRVEQPQHF
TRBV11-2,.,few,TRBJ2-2,TGTGCCAGCAGCTTAGGGCTAGCCGGGGAGCTGTTTTTT,CASSLGLAGELFF
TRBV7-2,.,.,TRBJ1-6,TGTGCCAGCAGCTCACAAATACAGAATTCACCCCTCCACTTT,CASSSQIQNSPLHF
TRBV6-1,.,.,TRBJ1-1,TGTGCCAGCAGTGACGTGGCAGGGCGGACCACTGAAGCTTTCTTT,CASSDVAGRTTEAFF
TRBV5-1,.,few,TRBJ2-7,TGCGCCAGCAGCTTTAGTGTATCGGCAGGGGATCTCTATTACGAGCAGTACTTC,CASSFSVSAGDLYYEQYF
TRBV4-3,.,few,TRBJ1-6,TGCGCCAGCAGCCAAGAGGCAGAATCCTCCTATAATTCACCCCTCCACTTT,CASSQEAESSYNSPLHF
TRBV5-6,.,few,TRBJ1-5,TGTGCCAGCAGCTTCCGCGGGGAGGGGAATAGCAATCAGCCCCAGCATTTT,CASSFRGEGNSNQPQHF
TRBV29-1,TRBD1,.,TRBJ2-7,TGCAGCGTTCAACAGGGGTCTTTAGTCTACGAGCAGTACTTC,CSVQQGSLVYEQYF
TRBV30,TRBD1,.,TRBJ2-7,TGTGCCTGGAACAGGGGTGGTCCCTACGAGCAGTACTTC,CAWNRGGPYEQYF
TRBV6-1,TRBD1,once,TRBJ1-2,TGTGCCGGACAGGGAGGGTCCTATGGCTACACCTTC,CAGQGGSYGYTF
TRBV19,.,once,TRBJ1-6,TGTGCCAGTAGTATTTTCTCGGGACCCCTCCACTTT,CASSIFSGPLHF
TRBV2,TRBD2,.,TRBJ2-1,TGTGCCAGCAATCCCGGCGGGGGGGATGAGCAGTTCTTC,CASNPGGGDEQFF
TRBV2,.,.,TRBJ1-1,TGTGCCAGCAGCCCGTACACTGAAGCTTTCTTT,CASSPYTEAFF
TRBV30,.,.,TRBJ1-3,TGTGCCTGGAAAAAAGGGGCTGGAAACACCATATATTTT,CAWKKGAGNTIYF
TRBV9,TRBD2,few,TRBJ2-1,TGTGCCAGCAGCGTAGGAGCGGGGGTGTGGAATGAGCAGTTCTTC,CASSVGAGVWNEQFF
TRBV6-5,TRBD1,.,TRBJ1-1,TGTGCCAGCAGTTTCCTAGGGACAGGGGGAGGCACTGAAGCTTTCTTT,CASSFLGTGGGTEAFF
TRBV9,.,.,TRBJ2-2,TGTGCCAGCAGCGTAGTTGAAGGAGGGGCGTGGACCGGGGAGCTGTTTTTT,CASSVVEGGAWTGELFF
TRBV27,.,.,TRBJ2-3,TGTGCCAGCAGCTCTTACTTAGGGGGGGCAGATACGCAGTATTTT,CASSSYLGGADTQYF
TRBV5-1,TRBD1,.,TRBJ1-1,TGCGCCAGCAGCCCCCCGGGACAGGGTAGAGACACTGAAGCTTTCTTT,CASSPPGQGRDTEAFF
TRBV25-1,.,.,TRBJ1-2,TGTGCCAGCAGTGATCGGGGATTTAACTATGGCTACACCTTC,CASSDRGFNYGYTF
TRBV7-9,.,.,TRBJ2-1,TGTGCCAGCAGTCACAGACCTTACTCCTACAATGAGCAGTTCTTC,CASSHRPYSYNEQFF